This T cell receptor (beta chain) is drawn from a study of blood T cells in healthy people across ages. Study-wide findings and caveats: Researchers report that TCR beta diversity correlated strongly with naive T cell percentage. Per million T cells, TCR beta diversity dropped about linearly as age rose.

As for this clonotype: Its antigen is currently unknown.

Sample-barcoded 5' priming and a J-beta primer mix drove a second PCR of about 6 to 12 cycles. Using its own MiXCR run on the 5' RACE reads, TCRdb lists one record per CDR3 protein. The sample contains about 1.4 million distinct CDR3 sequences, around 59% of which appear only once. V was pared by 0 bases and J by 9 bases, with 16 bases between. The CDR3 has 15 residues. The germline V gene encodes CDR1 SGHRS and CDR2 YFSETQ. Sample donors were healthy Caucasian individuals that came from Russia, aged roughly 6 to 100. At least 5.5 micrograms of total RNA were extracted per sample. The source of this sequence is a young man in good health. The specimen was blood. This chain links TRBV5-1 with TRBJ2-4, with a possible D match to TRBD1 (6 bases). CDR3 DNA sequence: TGCGCCAGCAGCTTGGAAGCAGGGGTTCTGGGCATTCAGTACTTC. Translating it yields CASSLEAGVLGIQYF.